This T cell receptor (beta chain) was identified in a study of beta chain features in type 1 diabetes (dated by TCRdb to 2017 to 2018). The study in broad terms: Patients and healthy donors did not differ in mean age, gender distribution, total cell number or subset yield. A total of 85 million to 110 million sorted cells were examined across all samples, and RNA yield correlated strongly with the number of cells per subset. The study compared the TCRB repertoires of sorted circulating CD4+ T cell subsets in recently diagnosed type 1 diabetes patients with those in matched healthy donors. Naive and central memory subsets were obtained from all 30 or so donors, but regulatory and stem cell-like memory subsets were isolated from only 8 patients and roughly eight healthy donors.

From each donor, a single peripheral blood sample of about 120 mL on average was drawn into heparinised tubes. Naive, central memory, regulatory and stem cell-like memory CD4+ T cells were sorted on a BD FACSAria II using a panel including CD45RO, CCR7, CD25, CD127, CD95 and CD27. Every sorted population had a purity above 95%. PBMCs were isolated immediately by Lymphoprep density gradient centrifugation and stained directly without culture. So that batch effects would be minimized, each experiment stained and sorted samples in pairs, pairing one healthy donor with one patient. The High Capacity cDNA Reverse Transcription Kit was used to reverse transcribe all of the isolated RNA, meaning that expressed TCRB transcripts were what got sequenced. Naive, central memory and regulatory T cell samples underwent deep immunoSEQ sequencing, averaging approximately 3.3 million total reads per sample. After sorted cells were lysed in RLT buffer, RNA was extracted with DNase-treated RNeasy Micro or Mini kits, with the choice depending on cell number. Each cell subset was processed separately to prevent cross-contamination, with patient and healthy donor samples processed together. The immunoSEQ multiplex PCR was used to amplify TCRB sequences from cDNA, yielding 87-bp fragments that span the CDR3 region. Amplicons were sequenced on the Illumina HiSeq platform. The authors processed their data as follows. Synthetic template baselines were used to correct PCR bias computationally, reads within Hamming distance 2 were collapsed together, and singletons that could not be merged were discarded. Reads were aligned against IMGT to assign V, D and J genes, CDR3 length and insertions or deletions at six rearrangement sites. Within each subset, clonotype counts were normalized to sorted cell number, and only after that were true diversity and Gini coefficients computed with the tcR R package. Repertoire sharing was quantified using the overlap coefficient calculated on TCRB nucleotide sequences. TCRdb's version of the immuneACCESS table is confined to in-frame rearrangements and falls short of the full clone set. An unresolved V gene accounts for under half of the shortfall where checked; the remainder is of unknown origin. The V and J calls and clone size are taken from that table; D and trimming were inferred from the DNA. This sample holds about 200,000 clones; about 11% were observed only once. Of the sample, 1% to 1.5% is held by the ten largest clones.

From the cysteine through the phenylalanine, the CDR3 covers 16 amino acids. Here the CDR3 DNA is all that survives: 48 bases in frame from base 1. Taken from the germline V gene, the CDR1 and CDR2 loops are MNHEY and SVGAGI. V is cut back by 0 bases and J by 1 base, with 4 bases in the junction unmatched. About this clone itself: Its antigen specificity is not known. No per-base quality is available; no much larger clone lies one base away.

Findings and caveats that apply to the study as a whole: Because small numbers of individuals were included in the HLA sub-analyses, any influence of HLA type on TCRB rearrangement was left unresolved. Shorter templates might be favored by PCR, yet because patient and control samples were amplified and corrected together, any such skew would affect both groups equally. At VDJ recombination sites, patients with type 1 diabetes made fewer insertions and deleted more nucleotides, a pattern implying thymic rearrangement abnormalities. Naive, central memory and regulatory TCRB repertoires appeared to be more similar among patients than among healthy donors. Sequencing cDNA rather than genomic DNA could over-represent highly expressing activated cells, although activation and CD3 levels did not differ between groups. A moderate but significant shortening of TCRB CDR3 length was observed in type 1 diabetes patients in all four CD4+ subsets.

This clonotype was sampled from a man between 18 and 29 years old in good health. Sequencing was carried out using central memory CD4+ T cells from blood. This chain is built from TRBV6-5 and TRBJ2-7; 9 bases in the junction line up with TRBD1. This receptor carries the CDR3 CASSYSGTGTSYEQYF. The nucleotide sequence reads TGTGCCAGCAGTTACTCAGGGACAGGGACATCCTACGAGCAGTACTTC.